This T cell receptor beta chain derives from a study of identical twins. This clonotype has only a few counts. Its target is unknown. TCRdb independently ran MiXCR on the 5' RACE reads; one entry per CDR3 protein. The sample yields 420,000 or so distinct CDR3 sequences, about a fifth seen once. The CDR3 has 14 amino acids. Trimming left V 1 base short and J 3 bases short, with 7 bases between. Germline loops: CDR1 MNHNS, CDR2 SASEGT. Study-wide points: Diverse VJ usage suggested most zero-insertion clonotypes were not invariant T cells.

The origin of this receptor is a man aged 45-65 years in good health. The sequencing input was naive T cells sorted from blood. J is TRBJ1-5 and V is TRBV6-1; TRBD1 is a possible D gene (6 bases). The CDR3 region is CASSEGTANQPQHF. The CDR3 DNA reads as TGTGCCAGCAGTGAAGGGACAGCCAATCAGCCCCAGCATTTT.